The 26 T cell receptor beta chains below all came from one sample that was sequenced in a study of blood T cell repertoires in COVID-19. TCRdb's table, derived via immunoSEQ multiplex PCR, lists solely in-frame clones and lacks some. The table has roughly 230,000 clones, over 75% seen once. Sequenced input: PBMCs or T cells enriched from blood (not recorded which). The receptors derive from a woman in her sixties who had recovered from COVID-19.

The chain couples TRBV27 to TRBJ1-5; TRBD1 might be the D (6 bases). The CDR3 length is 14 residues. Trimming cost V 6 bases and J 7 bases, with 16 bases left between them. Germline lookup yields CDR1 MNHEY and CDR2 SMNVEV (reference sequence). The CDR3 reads CASRSNWQGQPQHF. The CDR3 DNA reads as TGTGCCAGCAGATCCAACTGGCAGGGGCAGCCCCAGCATTTT.

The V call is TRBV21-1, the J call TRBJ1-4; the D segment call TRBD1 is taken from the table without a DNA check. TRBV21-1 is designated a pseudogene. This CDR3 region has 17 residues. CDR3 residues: CASSKAWTGFGIEKLFF. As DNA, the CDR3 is TGTGCCAGCAGCAAAGCTTGGACAGGGTTTGGTATTGAAAAACTGTTTTTT.

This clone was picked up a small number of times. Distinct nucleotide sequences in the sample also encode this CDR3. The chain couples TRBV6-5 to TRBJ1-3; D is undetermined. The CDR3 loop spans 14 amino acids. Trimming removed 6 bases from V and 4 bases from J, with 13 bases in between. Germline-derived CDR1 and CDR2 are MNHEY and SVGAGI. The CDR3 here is CASRPTGVGNTIYF. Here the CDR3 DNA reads TGTGCCAGCAGGCCTACCGGGGTAGGAAACACCATATATTTT.

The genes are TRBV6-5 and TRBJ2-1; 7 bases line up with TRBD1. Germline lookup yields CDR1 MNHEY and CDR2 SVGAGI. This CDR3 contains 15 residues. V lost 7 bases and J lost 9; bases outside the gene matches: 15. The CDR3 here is CASTPGTVPFGEQFF. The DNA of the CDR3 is TGTGCCAGCACCCCTGGGACAGTCCCCTTTGGTGAGCAGTTCTTC.

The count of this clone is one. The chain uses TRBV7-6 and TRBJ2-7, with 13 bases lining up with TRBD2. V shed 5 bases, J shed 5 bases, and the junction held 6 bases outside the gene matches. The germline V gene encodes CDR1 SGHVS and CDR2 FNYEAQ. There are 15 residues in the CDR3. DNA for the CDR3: TGTGCCAGCAGCCCGCTACTAGCGGGAGGGAACGAGCAGTACTTC. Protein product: CASSPLLAGGNEQYF.

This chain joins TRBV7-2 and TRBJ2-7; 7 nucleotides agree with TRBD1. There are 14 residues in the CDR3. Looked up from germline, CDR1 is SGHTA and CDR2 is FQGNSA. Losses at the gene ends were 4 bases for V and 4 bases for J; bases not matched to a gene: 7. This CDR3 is CASSSRDRFYEQYF. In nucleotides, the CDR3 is TGTGCCAGCAGCTCCCGGGACAGATTTTACGAGCAGTACTTC.

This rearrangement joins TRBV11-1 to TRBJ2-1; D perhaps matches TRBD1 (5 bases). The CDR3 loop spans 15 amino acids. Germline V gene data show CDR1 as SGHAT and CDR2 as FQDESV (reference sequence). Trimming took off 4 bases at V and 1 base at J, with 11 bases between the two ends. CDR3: CASSSQGESYNEQFF. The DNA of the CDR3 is TGTGCCAGCAGCTCCCAGGGTGAGTCCTACAATGAGCAGTTCTTC.

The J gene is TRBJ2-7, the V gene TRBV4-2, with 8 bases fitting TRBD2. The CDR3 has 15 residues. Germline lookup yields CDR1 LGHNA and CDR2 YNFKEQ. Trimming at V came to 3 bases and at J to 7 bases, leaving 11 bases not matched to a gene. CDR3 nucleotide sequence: TGTGCCAGCAGCCATGTAAGCGGGAGAGAGGGGGAGCAGTACTTC. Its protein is CASSHVSGREGEQYF.

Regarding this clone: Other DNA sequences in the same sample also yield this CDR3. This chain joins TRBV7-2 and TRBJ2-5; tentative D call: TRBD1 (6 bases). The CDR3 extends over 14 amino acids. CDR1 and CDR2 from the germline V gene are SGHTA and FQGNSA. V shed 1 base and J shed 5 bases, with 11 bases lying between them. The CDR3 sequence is CASSLVQGRETQYF. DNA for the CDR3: TGTGCCAGCAGCTTAGTACAGGGTCGCGAGACCCAGTACTTC.

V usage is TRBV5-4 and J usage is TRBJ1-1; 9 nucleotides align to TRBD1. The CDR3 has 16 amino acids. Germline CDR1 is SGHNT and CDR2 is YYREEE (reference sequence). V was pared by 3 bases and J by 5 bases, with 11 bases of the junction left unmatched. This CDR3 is CASSWDRALGGTEAFF. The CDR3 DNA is TGTGCCAGCAGCTGGGACAGGGCCCTCGGGGGGACTGAAGCTTTCTTT.

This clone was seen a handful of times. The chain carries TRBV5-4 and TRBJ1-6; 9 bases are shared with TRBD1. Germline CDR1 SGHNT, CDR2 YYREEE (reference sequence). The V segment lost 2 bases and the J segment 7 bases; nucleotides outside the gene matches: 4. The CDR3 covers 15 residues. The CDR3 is CASSFQTGGNSPLHF. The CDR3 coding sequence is TGTGCCAGCAGCTTCCAGACAGGGGGAAATTCACCCCTCCACTTT.

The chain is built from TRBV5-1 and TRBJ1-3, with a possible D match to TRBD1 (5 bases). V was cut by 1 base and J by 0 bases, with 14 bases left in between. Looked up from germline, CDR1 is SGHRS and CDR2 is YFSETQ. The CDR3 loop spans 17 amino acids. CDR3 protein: CASSLNGAFASGNTIYF. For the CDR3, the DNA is TGCGCCAGCAGCTTGAATGGGGCCTTCGCCTCTGGAAACACCATATATTTT.

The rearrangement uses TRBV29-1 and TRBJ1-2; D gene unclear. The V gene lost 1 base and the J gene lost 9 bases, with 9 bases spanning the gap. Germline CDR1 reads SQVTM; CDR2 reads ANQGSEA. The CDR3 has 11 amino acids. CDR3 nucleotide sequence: TGCAGCGTTGAAGCCGGTGAGAGCTACACCTTC. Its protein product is CSVEAGESYTF.

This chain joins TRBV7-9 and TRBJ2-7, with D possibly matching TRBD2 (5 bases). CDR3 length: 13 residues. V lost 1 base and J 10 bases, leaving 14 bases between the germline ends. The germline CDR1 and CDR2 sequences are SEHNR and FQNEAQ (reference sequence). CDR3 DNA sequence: TGTGCCAGCAGCTTAGACGAGGGAAGTGATCAGTACTTC. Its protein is CASSLDEGSDQYF.

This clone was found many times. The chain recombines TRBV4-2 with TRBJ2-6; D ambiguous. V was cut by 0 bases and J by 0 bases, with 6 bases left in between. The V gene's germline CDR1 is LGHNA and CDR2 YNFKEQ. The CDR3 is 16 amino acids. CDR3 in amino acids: CASSQDISSGANVLTF. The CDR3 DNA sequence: TGTGCCAGCAGCCAAGATATCAGCTCTGGGGCCAACGTCCTGACTTTC.

CDR3: CASSLRASGGAYNEQFF. In nucleotides, the CDR3 is TGTGCCAGCAGCCTCCGGGCTAGCGGGGGGGCCTACAATGAGCAGTTCTTC. J is TRBJ2-1 and V is TRBV3-1 (or the pseudogene TRBV3-2), with 12 bases that match TRBD2. Germline lookup yields CDR1 LGHDT and CDR2 YNNKEL (reference sequence). With V trimmed by 4 bases and J by 2 bases, 6 bases remained unmatched. The CDR3 length is 17 residues.

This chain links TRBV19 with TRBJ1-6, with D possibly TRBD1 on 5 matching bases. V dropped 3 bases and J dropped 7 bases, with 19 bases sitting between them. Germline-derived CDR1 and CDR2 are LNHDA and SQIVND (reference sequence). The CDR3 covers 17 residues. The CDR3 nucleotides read TGTGCCAGTAGTATCCGACTTATGGAGGGGCAAAATTCACCCCTCCACTTT. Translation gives CASSIRLMEGQNSPLHF.

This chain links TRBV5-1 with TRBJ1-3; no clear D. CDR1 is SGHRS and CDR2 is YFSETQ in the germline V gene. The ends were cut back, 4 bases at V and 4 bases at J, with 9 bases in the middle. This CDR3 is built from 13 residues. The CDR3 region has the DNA TGCGCCAGCAGCCCACAGACAGGAAACACCATATATTTT. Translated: CASSPQTGNTIYF.

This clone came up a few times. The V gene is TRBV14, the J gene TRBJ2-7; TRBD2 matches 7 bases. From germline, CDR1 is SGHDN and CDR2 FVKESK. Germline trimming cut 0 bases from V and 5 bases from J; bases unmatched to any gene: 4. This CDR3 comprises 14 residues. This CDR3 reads CASSQDWGGNEQYF. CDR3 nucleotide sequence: TGTGCCAGCAGCCAAGATTGGGGAGGGAACGAGCAGTACTTC.

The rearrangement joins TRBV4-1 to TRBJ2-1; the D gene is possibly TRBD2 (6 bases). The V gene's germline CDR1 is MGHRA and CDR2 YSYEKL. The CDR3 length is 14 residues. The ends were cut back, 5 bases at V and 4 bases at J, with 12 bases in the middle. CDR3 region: CASSKGTAYNEQFF. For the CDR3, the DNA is TGCGCCAGCAGCAAAGGGACTGCTTACAATGAGCAGTTCTTC.

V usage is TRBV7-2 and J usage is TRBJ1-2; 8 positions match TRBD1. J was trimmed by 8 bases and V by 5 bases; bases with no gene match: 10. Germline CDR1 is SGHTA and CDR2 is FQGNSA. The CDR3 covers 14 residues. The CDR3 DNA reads TGTGCCAGCAGCCCGAACAGGGGGGGCCTGGGCTACACCTTC. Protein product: CASSPNRGGLGYTF. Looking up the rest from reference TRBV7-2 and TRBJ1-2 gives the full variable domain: GAGVSQSPSNKVTEKGKDVELRCDPISGHTALYWYRQSLGQGLEFLIYFQGNSAPDKSGLPSDRFSAERTGGSVSTLTIQRTQQEDSAVYLCASSPNRGGLGYTFGSGTRLTVV.

CDR3 nucleotide sequence: TGTGCCAGCGGTCCGACTGGCAATCAGCCCCAGCATTTT. Its translation is CASGPTGNQPQHF. This chain uses TRBV2 with TRBJ1-5; no firm D call. Between the trimmed V and J ends, which lost 8 bases and 2 bases, there was a span of 10 bases. CDR3 length equals 13 residues. Germline V lookup: CDR1 SNHLY, CDR2 FYNNEI. Looking up the rest from reference TRBV2 and TRBJ1-5 gives the full variable domain: EPEVTQTPSHQVTQMGQEVILRCVPISNHLYFYWYRQILGQKVEFLVSFYNNEISEKSEIFDDQFSVERPDGSNFTLKIRSTKLEDSAMYFCASGPTGNQPQHFGDGTRLSIL.

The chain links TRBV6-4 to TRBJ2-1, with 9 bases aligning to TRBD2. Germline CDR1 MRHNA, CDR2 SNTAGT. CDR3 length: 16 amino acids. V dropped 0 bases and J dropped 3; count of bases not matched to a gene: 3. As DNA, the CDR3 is TGTGCCAGCAGTGACTCTTTAGCGGGGGACTACAATGAGCAGTTCTTC. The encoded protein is CASSDSLAGDYNEQFF.

CDR3: CASSTGFSGANVLTF. The CDR3 DNA follows: TGTGCCAGCAGTACAGGATTCTCTGGGGCCAACGTCCTGACTTTC. J is TRBJ2-6 and V is TRBV25-1, with D possibly matching TRBD1 (5 bases). CDR1 and CDR2 from the germline V gene are MGHDK and SYGVNS. The V gene lost 5 bases and the J gene lost 0 bases, with 8 bases spanning the gap. This CDR3 has 15 amino acids. The full variable domain, in which reference TRBV25-1 and TRBJ2-6 provide the parts outside the CDR3, is EADIYQTPRYLVIGTGKKITLECSQTMGHDKMYWYQQDPGMELHLIHYSYGVNSTEKGDLSSESTVSRIRTEHFPLTLESARPSHTSQYLCASSTGFSGANVLTFGAGSRLTVL.

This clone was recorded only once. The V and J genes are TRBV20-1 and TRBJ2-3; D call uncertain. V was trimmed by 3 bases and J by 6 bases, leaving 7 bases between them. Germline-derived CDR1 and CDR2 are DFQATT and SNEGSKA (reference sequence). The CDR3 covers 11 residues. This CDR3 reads CSASSPDTQYF. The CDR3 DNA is TGCAGTGCTAGTTCTCCGGATACGCAGTATTTT.

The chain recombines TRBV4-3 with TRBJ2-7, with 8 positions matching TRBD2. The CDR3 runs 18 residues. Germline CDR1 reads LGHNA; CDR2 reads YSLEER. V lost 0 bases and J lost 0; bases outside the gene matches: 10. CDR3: CASSQDLTGGGISYEQYF. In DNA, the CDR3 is TGCGCCAGCAGCCAAGATCTAACGGGGGGGGGAATCTCCTACGAGCAGTACTTC.